This TCR beta chain was recorded in a study of a mutant IDH1 vaccine in newly diagnosed glioma. Study as a whole: Scheduled for weeks 1, 3, 5, 7, 11, 15, 19 and 23, eight vaccinations were given to patients. Of treated patients, approximately 60% were men and roughly 40% women, averaging around 39 years. Pretreatment consisted of radiotherapy, temozolomide, or both, with most receiving both. Vaccination followed radiotherapy alone by 4-6 weeks, or accompanied temozolomide cycles.

To note about this clone: Its antigen is unknown.

The CDR3 is 13 residues long. Trimming removed 6 bases from V and 9 bases from J, with 15 bases in between. CDR1 and CDR2 from the germline V gene are SGHRS and YFSETQ. Time point noted: week 23, last vaccination. Each vaccine dose was 300 ug of mutant IDH1 20-mer peptide, with topical imiquimod. Data came from immunoSEQ multiplex PCR; TCRdb stores just in-frame clones and leaves some out. Among about 54,000 clones listed, under 90% were seen once. This specimen consisted of PBMCs, obtained from a glioma patient whose treatment included an IDH1 peptide vaccine. The sequence derives from a man in his forties or fifties with glioma. V gene TRBV5-1 combines with J gene TRBJ2-2, with D maybe TRBD2 (5 bases). DNA of the CDR3: TGCGCCAGCAAGGTCCGCGGAGGCTGGGAGCTGTTTTTT. This gives the protein CASKVRGGWELFF. The full variable domain, in which reference TRBV5-1 and TRBJ2-2 provide the parts outside the CDR3, is KAGVTQTPRYLIKTRGQQVTLSCSPISGHRSVSWYQQTPGQGLQFLFEYFSETQRNKGNFPGRFSGRQFSNSRSEMNVSTLELGDSALYLCASKVRGGWELFFGEGSRLTVL.